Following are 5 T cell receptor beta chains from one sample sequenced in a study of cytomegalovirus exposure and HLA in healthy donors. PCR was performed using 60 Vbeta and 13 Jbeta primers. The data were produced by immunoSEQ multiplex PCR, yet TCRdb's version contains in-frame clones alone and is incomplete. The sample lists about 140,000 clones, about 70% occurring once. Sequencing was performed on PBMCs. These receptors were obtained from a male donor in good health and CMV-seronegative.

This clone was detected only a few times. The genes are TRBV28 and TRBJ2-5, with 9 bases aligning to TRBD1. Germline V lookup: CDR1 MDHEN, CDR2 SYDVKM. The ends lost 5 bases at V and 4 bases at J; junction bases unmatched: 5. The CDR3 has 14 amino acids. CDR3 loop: CASSRTGDRETQYF. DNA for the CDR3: TGTGCCAGCAGTCGGACAGGGGATCGAGAGACCCAGTACTTC.

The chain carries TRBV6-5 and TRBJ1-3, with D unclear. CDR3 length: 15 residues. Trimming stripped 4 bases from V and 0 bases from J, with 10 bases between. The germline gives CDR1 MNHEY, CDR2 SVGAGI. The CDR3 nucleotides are TGTGCCAGCAGTTCCCGGGGATTCTCTGGAAACACCATATATTTT. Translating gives CASSSRGFSGNTIYF.

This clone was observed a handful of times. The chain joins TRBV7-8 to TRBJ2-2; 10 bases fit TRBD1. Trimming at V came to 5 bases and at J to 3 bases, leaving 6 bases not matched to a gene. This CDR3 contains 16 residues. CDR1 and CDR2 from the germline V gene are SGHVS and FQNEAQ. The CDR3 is CASSLGQGVYTGELFF. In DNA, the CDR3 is TGTGCCAGCAGCCTAGGACAGGGGGTTTACACCGGGGAGCTGTTTTTT.

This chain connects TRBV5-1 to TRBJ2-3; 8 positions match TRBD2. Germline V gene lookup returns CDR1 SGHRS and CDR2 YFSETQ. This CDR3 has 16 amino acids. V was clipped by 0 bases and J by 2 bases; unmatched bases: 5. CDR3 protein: CASSLGTSLSTDTQYF. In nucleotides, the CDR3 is TGCGCCAGCAGCTTGGGGACTAGCTTATCCACAGATACGCAGTATTTT.

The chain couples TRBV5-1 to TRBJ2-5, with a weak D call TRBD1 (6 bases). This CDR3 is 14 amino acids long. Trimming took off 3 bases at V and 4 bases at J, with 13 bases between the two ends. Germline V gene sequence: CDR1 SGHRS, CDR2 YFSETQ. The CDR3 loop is CASSSQGTGETQYF. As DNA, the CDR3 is TGCGCCAGCAGCTCCCAGGGGACCGGAGAGACCCAGTACTTC.